The rows below give T cell receptor beta chains drawn from one sample of a study of cytomegalovirus exposure and HLA in healthy donors. Assay used: immunoSEQ multiplex PCR; TCRdb lists only in-frame clones, some missing. This sample carries hundreds of thousands of clones, around 80% of them seen once, and the ten largest clones take under 0.6%. Specimen: PBMCs. These receptors were collected from a boy aged 5-17 years in good health and CMV-seronegative. Both conserved end residues are part of each CDR3. D genes are given only for firm matches. Rows give clone size only sometimes, using once, few, many, or a class for an expanded clone.

>TRBV6-6|TRBJ2-7|once|TRBD2
CASSLPLAGGDEQYF
TGTGCCAGCAGTTTACCCTTAGCGGGAGGGGACGAGCAGTACTTC
>TRBV4-1|TRBJ1-2|NA|TRBD1
CASSRLTGVDGYTF
TGCGCCAGCAGCCGCCTGACAGGGGTTGATGGCTACACCTTC
>TRBV16|TRBJ1-5|NA|NA
CASSIVAGVTGNQPQHF
TGTGCCAGCAGCATAGTCGCGGGAGTAACCGGGAATCAGCCCCAGCATTTT
>TRBV7-8|TRBJ2-5|NA|NA
CASSFPAASRETQYF
TGTGCCAGCAGCTTCCCCGCGGCTAGCCGGGAGACCCAGTACTTC
>TRBV5-1|TRBJ1-1|NA|NA
CASSLNRRNTEAFF
TGCGCCAGCAGCTTAAACAGGAGGAACACTGAAGCTTTCTTT
>TRBV7-9|TRBJ1-2|NA|TRBD1
CASRETGDYGYTF
TGTGCCAGCAGGGAGACAGGGGACTATGGCTACACCTTC
>TRBV5-6|TRBJ1-3|once|NA
CASSLGGANSGNTIYF
TGTGCCAGCAGCTTGGGAGGTGCGAACTCTGGAAACACCATATATTTT
>TRBV19|TRBJ1-1|NA|NA
CASSRNRNTEAFF
TGTGCCAGTAGCCGTAACAGGAACACTGAAGCTTTCTTT
>TRBV4-2|TRBJ1-1|NA|TRBD1
CASSQEGDQGATEAFF
TGTGCCAGCAGCCAAGAAGGGGATCAGGGGGCAACTGAAGCTTTCTTT
>TRBV9|TRBJ2-7|few|TRBD2
CASSDGIGTSGGEQYF
TGTGCCAGCAGCGACGGAATAGGGACTAGCGGGGGCGAGCAGTACTTC
>TRBV10-3|TRBJ1-1|few|NA
CAISESNGVHTEAFF
TGTGCCATCAGTGAGTCGAATGGAGTTCACACTGAAGCTTTCTTT
>TRBV30|TRBJ1-6|NA|NA
CAWSVMWSSYNSPLHF
TGTGCCTGGAGTGTAATGTGGAGCTCCTATAATTCACCCCTCCACTTT
>TRBV10-3|TRBJ2-3|NA|TRBD2
CAISESTSGSQDTQYF
TGTGCCATCAGTGAGTCGACTAGCGGGAGTCAAGATACGCAGTATTTT
>TRBV30|TRBJ1-1|NA|NA
CAWSSGLNTEAFF
TGTGCCTGGAGTTCGGGATTGAACACTGAAGCTTTCTTT
>TRBV30|TRBJ2-7|NA|NA
CAWALDRHYEQYF
TGTGCCTGGGCACTTGACAGGCACTACGAGCAGTACTTC
>TRBV7-2|TRBJ2-7|NA|NA
CASRVTSSSSYEQYF
TGTGCCAGCAGGGTCACTAGTTCCAGCTCCTACGAGCAGTACTTC
>TRBV7-7|TRBJ2-5|NA|NA
CASSPRDKETQYF
TGTGCCAGCAGCCCACGGGATAAAGAGACCCAGTACTTC
>TRBV9|TRBJ1-3|NA|TRBD1
CASSVGGQGSGNTIYF
TGTGCCAGCAGCGTAGGGGGACAGGGTTCAGGAAACACCATATATTTT
>TRBV5-1|TRBJ2-6|few|TRBD1
CASSLGPGQGQAGANVLTF
TGCGCCAGCAGCTTGGGGCCAGGACAGGGACAGGCCGGGGCCAACGTCCTGACTTTC
>TRBV2|TRBJ2-7|NA|NA
CASSVETVGAHEQYF
TGTGCCAGCAGTGTTGAGACGGTAGGGGCCCACGAGCAGTACTTC
>TRBV6-4|TRBJ2-7|NA|TRBD1
CASSAGRQGPYEQYF
TGTGCCAGCAGTGCGGGTCGACAGGGGCCCTACGAGCAGTACTTC
>TRBV11-2|TRBJ1-3|NA|TRBD1
CASSRDRGLHTIYF
TGTGCCAGCAGCCGGGACAGGGGTTTACACACCATATATTTT
>TRBV15|TRBJ1-2|NA|NA
CATSRDGGANGYTF
TGTGCCACCAGCAGAGATGGGGGGGCGAATGGCTACACCTTC
>TRBV5-6|TRBJ2-3|NA|NA
CASSSGTQGTDTQYF
TGTGCCAGCAGCTCGGGAACTCAGGGCACAGATACGCAGTATTTT
>TRBV7-9|TRBJ1-2|NA|TRBD1
CASSAMLPGGRNYGYTF
TGTGCCAGCAGCGCAATGCTCCCAGGGGGGAGAAACTATGGCTACACCTTC
>TRBV5-6|TRBJ2-6|few|NA
CASSEGAGANVLTF
TGTGCCAGCAGCGAGGGGGCTGGGGCCAACGTCCTGACTTTC
>TRBV5-4|TRBJ2-7|NA|NA
CASSLVGAGYEQYF
TGTGCCAGCAGCTTGGTGGGAGCGGGCTACGAGCAGTACTTC
>TRBV6-6|TRBJ2-3|NA|TRBD2
CASSTGLAASTDTQYF
TGTGCCAGCAGCACGGGACTAGCGGCAAGCACAGATACGCAGTATTTT
>TRBV2|TRBJ2-7|NA|NA
CASTYRLVGEFYEQYF
TGTGCCAGCACCTACCGACTAGTCGGAGAATTTTACGAGCAGTACTTC
>TRBV2|TRBJ1-2|NA|NA
CASSGAGRSPYGYTF
TGTGCCAGCAGTGGGGCCGGGAGGTCTCCCTATGGCTACACCTTC
>TRBV20-1|TRBJ1-1|few|NA
CSAYTGKKAFF
TGCAGTGCTTATACAGGGAAAAAAGCTTTCTTT
>TRBV6-1|TRBJ1-5|NA|TRBD1
CASSEGTGGPLRGIQPQHF
TGTGCCAGCAGTGAAGGGACAGGGGGCCCCCTCCGGGGAATTCAGCCCCAGCATTTT
>TRBV5-1|TRBJ2-3|NA|TRBD1
CASSLDGQVSTDTQYF
TGCGCCAGCAGCTTGGATGGACAGGTTAGCACAGATACGCAGTATTTT
>TRBV7-9|TRBJ1-1|NA|NA
CASRFSWEAEAFF
TGTGCCAGCAGGTTTAGTTGGGAGGCTGAAGCTTTCTTT
>TRBV29-1|TRBJ2-3|NA|TRBD2
CSVRGGRSDTQYF
TGCAGCGTTAGGGGCGGGAGATCGGATACGCAGTATTTT
>TRBV11-2|TRBJ1-5|once|NA
CASSLTGLTQPQHF
TGTGCCAGCAGCCTAACAGGGTTGACTCAGCCCCAGCATTTT
>TRBV4-2|TRBJ2-5|NA|NA
CASSHTPAGGKYQETQYF
TGTGCCAGCAGCCATACGCCTGCTGGGGGGAAGTACCAAGAGACCCAGTACTTC
>TRBV29-1|TRBJ2-7|NA|TRBD1
CSVGDRGTYEQYF
TGCAGCGTTGGGGACAGGGGCACCTACGAGCAGTACTTC
>TRBV5-4|TRBJ1-1|few|NA
CASSFPGKNTEAFF
TGTGCCAGCAGCTTCCCGGGGAAGAACACTGAAGCTTTCTTT
>TRBV5-1|TRBJ1-1|few|TRBD1
CASSSLSTGAFHEAFF
TGCGCCAGCAGCTCTCTCAGTACAGGGGCATTTCATGAAGCTTTCTTT
>TRBV7-9|TRBJ2-1|NA|NA
CATGGGGEQFF
TGTGCCACCGGAGGTGGTGGTGAGCAGTTCTTC
>TRBV7-9|TRBJ1-2|NA|TRBD1
CASSLATGRGYTF
TGTGCCAGCAGCTTAGCGACAGGGCGCGGCTACACCTTC
>TRBV2|TRBJ1-5|NA|TRBD1
CASSEALYQGGQPQHF
TGTGCCAGCAGTGAAGCGCTTTATCAGGGGGGTCAGCCCCAGCATTTT
>TRBV6-1|TRBJ2-7|NA|TRBD2
CASSAPRLAGSYEQYF
TGTGCCAGCAGTGCGCCGCGACTAGCGGGGTCCTACGAGCAGTACTTC
>TRBV23-1|TRBJ2-7|NA|TRBD1
CASSPPGVGQSYEQYF
TGCGCCAGCAGTCCTCCCGGAGTGGGACAGTCCTACGAGCAGTACTTC